What follows are 7 T cell receptor beta chains derived from one specimen sequenced in a study of cytotoxic CD8 clonotypes in ibrutinib-treated CLL. TCRdb's copy holds only in-frame clones and misses some; the assay was immunoSEQ multiplex PCR. This table holds 150,000 or so clones, over 75% found once. The sequencing used PBMCs, collected after 36 months of ibrutinib treatment. The receptors were sampled from a human donor with chronic lymphocytic leukemia.

The chain uses TRBV15 and TRBJ2-1; tentatively, D is TRBD1 (5 bases). The length of the CDR3 is 15 residues. CDR1 LNHNV and CDR2 YYDKDF come from the germline V gene (reference sequence). Trimming pared 0 bases from V and 4 bases from J, leaving 10 bases between. In DNA, the CDR3 is TGTGCCACCAGCAGAGATTTGCGACAGTACAATGAGCAGTTCTTC. Its protein product is CATSRDLRQYNEQFF.

This clone has a single count. The chain is built from TRBV18 and TRBJ1-3; 9 bases align to TRBD1. The CDR3 contains 17 residues. V shed 5 bases and J 4 bases; nucleotides not matched to a gene: 12. Germline-derived CDR1 and CDR2 are KGHSH and LQKENI. The CDR3 bases are TGTGCCAGCTCATACTTTCCGGGACAGGGTAAAGGAAACACCATATATTTT. This sequence encodes CASSYFPGQGKGNTIYF.

The J gene is TRBJ2-7, the V gene TRBV19, with 8 bases matching TRBD1. This CDR3 spans 14 amino acids. Germline V gene data show CDR1 as LNHDA and CDR2 as SQIVND (reference sequence). V dropped 9 bases and J dropped 2; count of bases not matched to a gene: 9. The CDR3 reads CASAIQGGTYEQYF. The CDR3 region has the DNA TGTGCCAGCGCAATACAGGGGGGAACCTACGAGCAGTACTTC.

The chain is built from TRBV28 and TRBJ1-1; D call uncertain. This CDR3 is 14 amino acids long. Germline V gives CDR1 MDHEN, CDR2 SYDVKM. Between the trimmed V and J ends, which lost 6 bases and 3 bases, there was a span of 14 bases. CDR3 amino acids: CASSLLPHDTEAFF. CDR3 DNA: TGTGCCAGCAGCCTACTCCCCCATGACACTGAAGCTTTCTTT.

The V gene is TRBV30, the J gene TRBJ2-5; TRBD2 aligns across 7 bases. V lost 4 bases, J lost 6 bases, and 11 bases stayed unmatched. The CDR3 extends over 14 amino acids. CDR1 and CDR2 (germline): GTSNPN, SVGIG (reference sequence). The CDR3 region is CAWTQGGRQQTQYF. The CDR3 bases are TGTGCCTGGACCCAGGGCGGGAGACAACAGACCCAGTACTTC.

The V gene is TRBV18, the J gene TRBJ1-4; TRBD1 matches 10 bases. V lost 2 bases to trimming and J lost 7 bases; unmatched junction nucleotides: 4. CDR3 length: 15 residues. Germline lookup yields CDR1 KGHSH and CDR2 LQKENI. The CDR3 region is CASSPWTGGVEKLFF. The CDR3 DNA reads TGTGCCAGCTCACCATGGACAGGGGGGGTTGAAAAACTGTTTTTT.

CDR3 in amino acids: CASSQTAVTYEQYF. The CDR3 DNA sequence: TGTGCCAGCAGCCAGACCGCCGTCACCTACGAGCAGTACTTC. V is TRBV27 and J is TRBJ2-7; D ambiguous. There are 14 residues in the CDR3. With 6 bases removed from V and 2 bases from J, the gap between germline ends came to 14 bases. Germline-derived CDR1 and CDR2 are MNHEY and SMNVEV (reference sequence).